This passage covers 32 T cell receptor beta chains from one sample sequenced in a study of read filtering for tumor transcriptome and immune sequencing. The library was built from approximately 400 ng RNA with molecular barcoded adaptors for alpha/delta and beta/gamma chains. TCRdb re-derived calls from the reads in MiXCR, one entry per CDR3 protein. The sample has 100,000 to 150,000 distinct CDR3 sequences, roughly 13% seen once. Sequenced: a population of CD138-negative cells sorted from bone marrow. All receptors derive from a donor older than 35 with multiple myeloma.

Many counts were recorded for this clonotype. This chain links TRBV3-1 with TRBJ1-4, with 8 positions matching TRBD1. The CDR3 contains 16 residues. Germline V gene sequence: CDR1 LGHDT, CDR2 YNNKEL (reference sequence). Trimming at V came to 4 bases and at J to 0 bases, leaving 4 bases not matched to a gene. CDR3 region: CASSRGQGATNEKLFF. CDR3 in DNA: TGTGCCAGCAGCCGAGGACAGGGAGCAACTAATGAAAAACTGTTTTTT.

This clonotype came up many times. This chain connects TRBV20-1 to TRBJ2-1, with 12 bases aligning to TRBD2. With 6 bases clipped from V and 7 bases from J, the junction kept 7 bases outside the gene matches. CDR3 length equals 14 residues. The germline gives CDR1 DFQATT, CDR2 SNEGSKA (reference sequence). CDR3 DNA: TGCAGTGCCGCCACTAGCGGGAGGAAGAATGAGCAGTTCTTC. Translated, it gives CSAATSGRKNEQFF.

The table lists this clonotype with many counts. The junction differs from germline at one of its ends, possibly a read error. The CDR3 DNA is TGTGCCAGCAGTTACCCGGGACAGCTTTTGCTCTTC. Amino acids: CASSYPGQLLLF. The V and J genes are TRBV6-5 and TRBJ2-1; TRBD1 matches at 7 bases. Germline CDR1 reads MNHEY; CDR2 reads SVGAGI. The CDR3 runs 12 residues.

In its sample, this clonotype was seen many times. The chain uses TRBV19 and TRBJ1-5; D unresolved. The length of the CDR3 is 11 residues. CDR1 and CDR2 (germline): LNHDA, SQIVND (reference sequence). Trimming stripped 5 bases from V and 9 bases from J, with 8 bases between. This CDR3 is CASSLSGPQHF. The CDR3 nucleotides read TGTGCCAGTAGTCTGAGTGGGCCCCAGCATTTT.

This clonotype was found many times. The chain couples TRBV3-1 to TRBJ2-5, with a tentative D call TRBD2 (6 bases). V was cut by 1 base and J by 5 bases, with 14 bases left in between. This CDR3 comprises 15 residues. Per the germline V gene, CDR1 is LGHDT and CDR2 is YNNKEL (reference sequence). The DNA for the CDR3 is TGTGCCAGCAGCCAAGTGGGCGGGGTCGAGGAGACCCAGTACTTC. It yields the protein CASSQVGGVEETQYF.

This clonotype has at least ten counts. The chain joins TRBV29-1 to TRBJ2-7; 8 bases map to TRBD2. Losses at the gene ends were 4 bases for V and 3 bases for J; bases not matched to a gene: 8. The CDR3 totals 14 residues. Germline CDR1 SQVTM, CDR2 ANQGSEA. In DNA form, the CDR3 reads TGCAGCGTTGCGCCGGCCGGGGGGGACTACGAGCAGTACTTC. This translates into CSVAPAGGDYEQYF.

This clonotype was seen more than once but under ten times. The genes are TRBV20-1 and TRBJ2-1, with D possibly matching TRBD1 (6 bases). Looked up from germline, CDR1 is DFQATT and CDR2 is SNEGSKA (reference sequence). The CDR3 is 16 residues long. The V end was cut by 4 bases, the J end by 0 bases, with 16 bases between. The CDR3 region is CSANPSTGSSYNEQFF. The CDR3 nucleotides are TGCAGTGCTAACCCAAGCACAGGGAGCTCCTACAATGAGCAGTTCTTC.

Many counts were recorded for this clonotype. V gene TRBV29-1 combines with J gene TRBJ2-7; 8 bases map to TRBD1. The CDR3 extends over 12 amino acids. V gave up 5 bases and J gave up 4 bases; unmatched junction bases: 4. Germline CDR1 SQVTM, CDR2 ANQGSEA. The CDR3 coding sequence is TGCAGCGTTCGGACAGGGTCTTACGAGCAGTACTTC. Translation: CSVRTGSYEQYF.

The chain employs TRBV29-1 and TRBJ2-1; weak D call: TRBD2 (6 bases). The V end was cut by 6 bases, the J end by 5 bases, with 14 bases between. This CDR3 has 13 amino acids. The germline gives CDR1 SQVTM, CDR2 ANQGSEA. In nucleotides, the CDR3 is TGCAGCGTGTATTCAAAGCGGGACAATGAGCAGTTCTTC. The encoded protein is CSVYSKRDNEQFF.

Many counts were recorded for this clonotype. This chain connects TRBV6-2 or TRBV6-3 to TRBJ2-1, with 8 bases that match TRBD2. The CDR3 spans 12 residues. Trimming took 4 bases from V and 8 from J; bases not matched to a gene: 1. Germline assignment: CDR1 MNHEY and CDR2 SVGEGT. The CDR3, as DNA: TGTGCCAGCAGTTTACTAGCGGATGAGCAGTTCTTC. It is translated as CASSLLADEQFF.

Many counts were recorded for this clonotype. The chain combines TRBV7-6 with TRBJ2-1; D uncertain. Between the trimmed V and J ends, which lost 4 bases and 10 bases, there was a span of 14 bases. The CDR3 runs to 13 residues. Germline values: CDR1 SGHVS, CDR2 FNYEAQ. CDR3 residues: CASSSPSSREQFF. The CDR3 region has the DNA TGTGCCAGCAGCTCCCCCTCCTCCAGAGAGCAGTTCTTC.

Points on this clonotype: At one of its ends the junction is not consistent with the germline gene, which may arise from a read error. The V call is TRBV9, the J call TRBJ2-1; D unresolved. The germline V gene encodes CDR1 SGDLS and CDR2 YYNGEE. The CDR3 loop spans 14 amino acids. The CDR3 DNA follows: TGTGCCAGCAGCCCCCGCCCCATGGACGATGAGCGGTTCTTC. This translates into CASSPRPMDDERFF.

This clonotype was picked up many times. V is TRBV3-1 and J is TRBJ2-1; D is perhaps TRBD1 (5 bases). The CDR3 length is 17 residues. V was cut by 1 base and J by 2 bases, with 15 bases left in between. CDR1 is LGHDT and CDR2 is YNNKEL in the germline V gene (reference sequence). The CDR3 is CASSQVQDPLTYNEQFF. The CDR3 nucleotides read TGTGCCAGCAGCCAAGTACAGGACCCTTTAACCTACAATGAGCAGTTCTTC.

This clonotype was seen a few times. The V and J genes are TRBV5-6 and TRBJ1-2, with D maybe TRBD1 (6 bases). Trimming took off 4 bases at V and 4 bases at J, with 14 bases between the two ends. The CDR3 extends over 14 amino acids. CDR1 and CDR2 from the germline V gene are SGHDT and YYEEEE. The CDR3 loop is CASSEQGRLYGYTF. The DNA for the CDR3 is TGTGCCAGCAGCGAACAGGGCCGACTCTATGGCTACACCTTC.

J is TRBJ1-5 and V is TRBV15; TRBD1 aligns across 9 bases. Per the germline V gene, CDR1 is LNHNV and CDR2 is YYDKDF (reference sequence). The CDR3 is made up of 14 amino acids. Trimming cost V 1 base and J 6 bases; bases outside gene matches: 1. CDR3 DNA sequence: TGTGCCACCAGCAGAGGGACAGGGGTTCAGCCCCAGCATTTT. Translated: CATSRGTGVQPQHF.

The table lists this clonotype with many counts. The rearrangement links TRBV20-1 to TRBJ1-1; TRBD1 might be the D (5 bases). This CDR3 is 16 amino acids long. V gave up 1 base and J gave up 1 base, with 16 bases separating them. In germline, CDR1 is DFQATT, CDR2 SNEGSKA (reference sequence). CDR3 DNA: TGCAGTGCTAGAGCCCCGGGACGGACTGCGAACACTGAAGCTTTCTTT. It encodes CSARAPGRTANTEAFF.

This clonotype has a count of ten or more. The rearrangement links TRBV7-9 to TRBJ1-4; 7 positions agree with TRBD1. After removal of 3 bases from V and 4 bases from J, the junction contained 5 bases not matched to a gene. The CDR3 totals 15 residues. Germline values: CDR1 SEHNR, CDR2 FQNEAQ (reference sequence). The CDR3, as DNA: TGTGCCAGCAGCTTCGCGGGACAGATTAATGAAAAACTGTTTTTT. It is translated as CASSFAGQINEKLFF.

This clonotype occurred many times. The chain combines TRBV14 with TRBJ2-2, with unresolved D. V was trimmed by 0 bases and J by 3 bases, leaving 8 bases between them. The CDR3 runs 15 residues. Germline assignment: CDR1 SGHDN and CDR2 FVKESK. Here the CDR3 reads CASSQDRLYTGELFF. CDR3 nucleotides: TGTGCCAGCAGCCAAGATCGACTCTACACCGGGGAGCTGTTTTTT.

The table lists this clonotype with many counts. V is TRBV5-1 and J is TRBJ2-2, with 9 bases fitting TRBD1. The CDR3 loop spans 15 amino acids. The germline gives CDR1 SGHRS, CDR2 YFSETQ. With V trimmed by 4 bases and J by 2 bases, 3 bases remained unmatched. CDR3 loop: CASSPGQGNTGELFF. CDR3 coding DNA: TGCGCCAGCAGCCCGGGACAGGGAAACACCGGGGAGCTGTTTTTT.

This chain joins TRBV6-1 and TRBJ2-7; D not certain. CDR1 and CDR2 (germline): MNHNS, SASEGT. The CDR3 has 13 amino acids. Trimming left V 6 bases short and J 4 bases short, with 13 bases between. The CDR3 loop is CASSGLGLYEQYF. DNA of the CDR3: TGTGCCAGCAGCGGATTAGGGTTGTACGAGCAGTACTTC.

This clonotype was found many times. The gene calls are TRBV2 and TRBJ2-1, with a possible D match to TRBD2 (5 bases). V was cut by 2 bases and J by 4 bases, with 12 bases left in between. The germline gives CDR1 SNHLY, CDR2 FYNNEI. This CDR3 has 15 amino acids. The chain's CDR3 is CASSENGGPYNEQFF. CDR3 coding DNA: TGTGCCAGCAGTGAAAACGGCGGGCCGTACAATGAGCAGTTCTTC.

The table lists this clonotype with many counts. The V gene is TRBV24-1, the J gene TRBJ2-1; unclear D gene. V lost 4 bases and J lost 5, with 5 bases in between. This CDR3 contains 12 residues. Germline lookup yields CDR1 KGHDR and CDR2 SFDVKD. Here the CDR3 DNA reads TGTGCCACCAGTGAAGGAAACAATGAGCAGTTCTTC. Amino acid sequence: CATSEGNNEQFF.

The chain uses TRBV5-1 and TRBJ1-1; D possibly corresponds to TRBD1 (5 bases). Germline V gene sequence: CDR1 SGHRS, CDR2 YFSETQ. Trimming shortened V by 5 bases and J by 5 bases, and 16 bases separated the two germline ends. CDR3 length: 14 amino acids. CDR3 in DNA: TGCGCCAGCAGTCGGGACCCCATAGGGACTGAAGCTTTCTTT. Its translation: CASSRDPIGTEAFF.

This clonotype was seen ten or more times. The rearrangement uses TRBV7-2 and TRBJ2-1; D gene unclear. Germline CDR1 is SGHTA and CDR2 is FQGNSA. V lost 1 base, J lost 4 bases, and 8 bases lay in between. The CDR3 spans 14 residues. Here the CDR3 reads CASSLGTEYNEQFF. DNA for the CDR3: TGTGCCAGCAGCTTAGGGACGGAATACAATGAGCAGTTCTTC.

There are many counts of this clonotype. The rearrangement uses TRBV5-1 and TRBJ2-1; TRBD2 matches 8 bases. In germline, CDR1 is SGHRS, CDR2 YFSETQ. Trimming took 0 bases from V and 2 from J; bases not matched to a gene: 4. The CDR3 is 16 residues long. This CDR3 is CASSLDLAGTYNEQFF. Here the CDR3 DNA reads TGCGCCAGCAGCTTGGACCTAGCGGGTACCTACAATGAGCAGTTCTTC.

About this clonotype: This clone may be a read error of a much larger clone one base away. V and J are TRBV10-3 and TRBJ1-5, with a tentative D call TRBD1 (6 bases). This CDR3 is built from 14 residues. Germline CDR1 ENHRY, CDR2 SYGVKD. CDR3 sequence: CAISADSSNQPRHF. The CDR3 DNA reads TGTGCCATCAGTGCGGACAGTTCCAATCAGCCCCGGCATTTT.

This clonotype has at least ten counts. The CDR3, as DNA: TGTGCCAGCATCAGGTCCGGGACAGGGAATGAAAAACTGTTTTTT. It specifies CASIRSGTGNEKLFF. This rearrangement joins TRBV2 to TRBJ1-4; 9 nucleotides match TRBD1. The CDR3 loop spans 15 amino acids. V shed 7 bases, J shed 5 bases, and the junction held 8 bases outside the gene matches. Germline V CDR1 and CDR2: SNHLY, FYNNEI. Full variable domain (rest looked up from reference TRBV2 and TRBJ1-4): EPEVTQTPSHQVTQMGQEVILRCVPISNHLYFYWYRQILGQKVEFLVSFYNNEISEKSEIFDDQFSVERPDGSNFTLKIRSTKLEDSAMYFCASIRSGTGNEKLFFGSGTQLSVL.

This clonotype was seen a few times. V usage is TRBV3-1 and J usage is TRBJ2-7; 9 bases fit TRBD1. V was pared by 4 bases and J by 5 bases, with 9 bases of the junction left unmatched. The CDR3 sequence is 15 residues long. Germline CDR1 is LGHDT and CDR2 is YNNKEL (reference sequence). The CDR3 DNA follows: TGTGCCAGCAGCCGGGGGGGGACAGGGAAGGACGAGCAGTACTTC. As protein: CASSRGGTGKDEQYF.

This clonotype was found many times. The CDR3 is CASGLVTGVRTYNEQFF. The CDR3 nucleotides are TGTGCTAGTGGTTTGGTAACGGGGGTGCGGACGTACAATGAGCAGTTCTTC. The genes are TRBV12-5 and TRBJ2-1; D possibly corresponds to TRBD2 (6 bases). The CDR3 loop spans 17 amino acids. Germline assignment: CDR1 LGHNT and CDR2 FRNRAP. Trimming removed 0 bases at V and 4 bases at J, with 16 bases between.

There are many counts of this clonotype. The rearrangement links TRBV29-1 to TRBJ2-1; D gene ambiguous. The V end lost 8 bases, the J end lost 5 bases, and 16 bases lay between the germline ends. The CDR3 loop spans 13 amino acids. The germline V gene has CDR1 SQVTM and CDR2 ANQGSEA. The CDR3 region is CSHRGVKDNEQFF. Written as DNA, the CDR3 is TGCAGCCACCGTGGGGTCAAGGACAATGAGCAGTTCTTC.

This clonotype was detected ten times or more. The chain recombines TRBV7-3 with TRBJ2-7; D gene unclear. The V and J ends lost 0 bases and 5 bases respectively, with 8 bases between them. This CDR3 is 13 amino acids long. Per germline, CDR1 SGHTA and CDR2 FQGTGA. CDR3 amino acids: CASSLTSAHEQYF. Written as DNA, the CDR3 is TGTGCCAGCAGCTTAACGTCCGCCCACGAGCAGTACTTC.

A word on this clonotype: Given a far larger clone just one base away, this is likely a sequencing read error. The chain is built from TRBV4-3 and TRBJ2-2; D is perhaps TRBD1 (6 bases). Germline CDR1 LGHNA, CDR2 YSLEER. This CDR3 region has 14 residues. This chain's CDR3 is CASSPRQDTGELLF. The CDR3 coding sequence is TGCGCCAGCAGCCCTCGACAGGACACCGGGGAGCTGCTTTTT.